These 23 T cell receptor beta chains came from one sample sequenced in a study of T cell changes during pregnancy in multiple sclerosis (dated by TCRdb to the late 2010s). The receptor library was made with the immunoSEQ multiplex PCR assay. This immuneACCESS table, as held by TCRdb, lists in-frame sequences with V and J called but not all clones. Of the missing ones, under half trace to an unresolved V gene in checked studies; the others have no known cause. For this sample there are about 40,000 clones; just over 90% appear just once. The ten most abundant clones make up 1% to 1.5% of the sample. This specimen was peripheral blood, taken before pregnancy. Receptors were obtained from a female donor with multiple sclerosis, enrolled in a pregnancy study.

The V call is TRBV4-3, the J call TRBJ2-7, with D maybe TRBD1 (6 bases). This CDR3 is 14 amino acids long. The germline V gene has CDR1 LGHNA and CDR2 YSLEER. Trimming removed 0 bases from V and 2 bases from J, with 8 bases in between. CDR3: CASSQDRGPYEQYF. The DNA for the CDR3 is TGCGCCAGCAGCCAAGACAGGGGACCCTACGAGCAGTACTTC.

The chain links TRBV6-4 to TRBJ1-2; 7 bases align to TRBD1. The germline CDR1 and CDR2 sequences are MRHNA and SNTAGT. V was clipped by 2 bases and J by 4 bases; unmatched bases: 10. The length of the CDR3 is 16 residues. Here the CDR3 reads CASSDRYEGAPYGYTF. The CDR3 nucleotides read TGTGCCAGCAGTGACAGATATGAGGGGGCGCCCTATGGCTACACCTTC.

The CDR3 loop is CASSFGGSYNEQFF. The CDR3 DNA is TGTGCCAGCAGTTTCGGGGGGTCCTACAATGAGCAGTTCTTC. The J gene is TRBJ2-1, the V gene TRBV28, with 7 nucleotides matching TRBD2. Germline assignment: CDR1 MDHEN and CDR2 SYDVKM. V was pared by 3 bases and J by 1 base, with 0 bases of the junction left unmatched. The CDR3 is 14 amino acids. Full variable domain (missing parts from reference TRBV28 and TRBJ2-1): DVKVTQSSRYLVKRTGEKVFLECVQDMDHENMFWYRQDPGLGLRLIYFSYDVKMKEKGDIPEGYSVSREKKERFSLILESASTNQTSMYLCASSFGGSYNEQFFGPGTRLTVL.

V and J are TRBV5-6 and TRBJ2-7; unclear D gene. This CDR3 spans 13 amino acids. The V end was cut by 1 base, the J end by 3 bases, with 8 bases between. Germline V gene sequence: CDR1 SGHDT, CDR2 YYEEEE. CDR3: CASSLRRFYEQYF. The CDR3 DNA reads TGTGCCAGCAGCTTGCGGAGATTCTACGAGCAGTACTTC.

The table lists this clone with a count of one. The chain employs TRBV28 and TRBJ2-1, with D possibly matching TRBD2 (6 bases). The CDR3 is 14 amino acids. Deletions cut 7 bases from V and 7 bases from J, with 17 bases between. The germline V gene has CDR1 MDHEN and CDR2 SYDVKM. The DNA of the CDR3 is TGTGCCAGCACCACCGGAGGGACTCCAAATGAGCAGTTCTTC. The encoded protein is CASTTGGTPNEQFF.

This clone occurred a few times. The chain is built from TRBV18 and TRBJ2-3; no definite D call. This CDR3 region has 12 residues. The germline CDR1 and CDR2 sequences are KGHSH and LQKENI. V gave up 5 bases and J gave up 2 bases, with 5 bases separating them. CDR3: CASSTVTDTQYF. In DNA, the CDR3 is TGTGCCAGCTCAACGGTCACAGATACGCAGTATTTT.

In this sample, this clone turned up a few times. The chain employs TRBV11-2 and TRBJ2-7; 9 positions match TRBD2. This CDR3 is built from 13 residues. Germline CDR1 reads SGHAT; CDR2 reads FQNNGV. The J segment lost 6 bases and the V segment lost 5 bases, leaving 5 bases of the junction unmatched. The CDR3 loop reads CASSPIAGVEQYF. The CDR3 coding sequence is TGTGCCAGCAGCCCAATAGCGGGAGTCGAGCAGTACTTC.

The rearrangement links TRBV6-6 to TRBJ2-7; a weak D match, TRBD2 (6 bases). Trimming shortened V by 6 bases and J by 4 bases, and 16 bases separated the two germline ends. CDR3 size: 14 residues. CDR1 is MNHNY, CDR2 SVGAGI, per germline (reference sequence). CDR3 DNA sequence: TGTGCCAGCAGCCCGCCGGGACTCGAATACGAGCAGTACTTC. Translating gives CASSPPGLEYEQYF.

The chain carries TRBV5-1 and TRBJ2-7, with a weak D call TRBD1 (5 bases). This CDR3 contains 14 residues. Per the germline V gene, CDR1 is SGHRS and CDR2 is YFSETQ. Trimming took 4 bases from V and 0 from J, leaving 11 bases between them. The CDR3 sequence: CASSTGLISYEQYF. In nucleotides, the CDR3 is TGCGCCAGCAGCACAGGTCTTATCTCCTACGAGCAGTACTTC.

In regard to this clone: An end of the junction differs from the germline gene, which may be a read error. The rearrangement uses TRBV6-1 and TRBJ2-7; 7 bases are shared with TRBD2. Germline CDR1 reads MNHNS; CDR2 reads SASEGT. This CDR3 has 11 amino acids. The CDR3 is CASSEREDSDF. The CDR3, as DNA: TGTGCCAGCAGTGAACGGGAGGATAGTGACTTC.

The CDR3 sequence: CASSQDVVPGELFF. The CDR3 DNA is TGCGCCAGCAGCCAAGACGTCGTCCCCGGGGAGCTGTTTTTT. V usage is TRBV4-3 and J usage is TRBJ2-2; D gene ambiguous. V dropped 0 bases and J dropped 6 bases, with 8 bases sitting between them. Germline CDR1 LGHNA, CDR2 YSLEER. The CDR3 loop spans 14 amino acids.

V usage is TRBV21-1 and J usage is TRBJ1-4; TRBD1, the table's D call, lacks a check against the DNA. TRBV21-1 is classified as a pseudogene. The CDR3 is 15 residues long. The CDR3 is CASKSNRATNEKLFF. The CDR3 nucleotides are TGTGCCAGCAAGAGTAACAGGGCAACTAATGAAAAACTGTTTTTT.

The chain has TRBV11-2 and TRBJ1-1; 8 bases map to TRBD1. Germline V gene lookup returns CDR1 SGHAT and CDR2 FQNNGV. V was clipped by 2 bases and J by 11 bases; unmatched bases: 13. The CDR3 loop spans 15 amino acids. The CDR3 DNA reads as TGTGCCAGCAGCTTACTAGGACAGGGCCATCTGACGGCTTTCTTT. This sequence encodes CASSLLGQGHLTAFF.

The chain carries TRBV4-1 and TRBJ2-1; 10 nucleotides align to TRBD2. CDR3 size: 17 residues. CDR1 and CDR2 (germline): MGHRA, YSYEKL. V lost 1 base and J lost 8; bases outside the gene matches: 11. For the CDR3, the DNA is TGCGCCAGCAGCCAAGTGAGAAGTCTAGCGGGAGTATATGAGCAGTTCTTC. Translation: CASSQVRSLAGVYEQFF.

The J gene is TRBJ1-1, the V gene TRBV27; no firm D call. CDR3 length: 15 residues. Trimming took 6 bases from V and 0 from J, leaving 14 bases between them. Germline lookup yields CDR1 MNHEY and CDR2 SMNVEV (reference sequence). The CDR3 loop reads CASSPQVRLNTEAFF. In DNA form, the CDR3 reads TGTGCCAGCAGCCCCCAGGTCAGGCTGAACACTGAAGCTTTCTTT.

The CDR3 reads CASSLQGASGELFF. The CDR3 nucleotides are TGTGCCAGCAGTTTACAGGGGGCCTCCGGGGAGCTGTTTTTT. V is TRBV27 and J is TRBJ2-2; 8 positions agree with TRBD1. The J segment lost 6 bases and the V segment lost 2 bases, leaving 2 bases of the junction unmatched. The CDR3 loop spans 14 amino acids. Per the germline V gene, CDR1 is MNHEY and CDR2 is SMNVEV (reference sequence).

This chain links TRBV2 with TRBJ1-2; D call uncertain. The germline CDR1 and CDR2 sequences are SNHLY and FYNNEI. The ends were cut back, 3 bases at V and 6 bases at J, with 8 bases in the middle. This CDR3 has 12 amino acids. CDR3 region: CASSERGNGYTF. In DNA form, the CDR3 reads TGTGCCAGCAGTGAGCGGGGAAATGGCTACACCTTC.

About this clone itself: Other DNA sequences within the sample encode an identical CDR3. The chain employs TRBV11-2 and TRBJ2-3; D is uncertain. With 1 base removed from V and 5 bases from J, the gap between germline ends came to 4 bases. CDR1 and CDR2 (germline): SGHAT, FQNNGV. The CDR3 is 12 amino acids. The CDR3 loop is CASSLAVDTQYF. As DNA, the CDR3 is TGTGCCAGCAGCTTAGCCGTAGATACGCAGTATTTT.

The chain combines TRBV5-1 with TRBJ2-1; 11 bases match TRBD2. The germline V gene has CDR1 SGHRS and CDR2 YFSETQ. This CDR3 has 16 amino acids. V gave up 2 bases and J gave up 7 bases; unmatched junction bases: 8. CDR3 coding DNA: TGCGCCAGCAGCTTACTAACTAGCGGGAGAGGGAATGAGCAGTTCTTC. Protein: CASSLLTSGRGNEQFF.

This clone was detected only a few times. CDR3 sequence (DNA): TGTGCCAGCAGTGAAGCGCAGGACTCAGGAAACACCATATATTTT. Translated, it gives CASSEAQDSGNTIYF. The chain employs TRBV6-1 and TRBJ1-3; D unclear. The V gene lost 0 bases and the J gene lost 4 bases, with 10 bases spanning the gap. CDR3 length: 15 residues. In germline, CDR1 is MNHNS, CDR2 SASEGT.

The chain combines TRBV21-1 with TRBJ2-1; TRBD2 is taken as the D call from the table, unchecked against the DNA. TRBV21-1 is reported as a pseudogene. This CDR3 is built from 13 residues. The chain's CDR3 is CARTGGGNNEQFF. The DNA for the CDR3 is TGTGCCAGGACCGGGGGAGGGAACAATGAGCAGTTCTTC.

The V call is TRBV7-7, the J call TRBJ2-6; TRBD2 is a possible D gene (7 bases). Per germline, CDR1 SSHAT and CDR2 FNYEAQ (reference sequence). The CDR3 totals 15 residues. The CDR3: CAAGAGTSGANVLTF. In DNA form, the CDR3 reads TGTGCTGCGGGGGCCGGAACCTCTGGGGCCAACGTCCTGACTTTC.

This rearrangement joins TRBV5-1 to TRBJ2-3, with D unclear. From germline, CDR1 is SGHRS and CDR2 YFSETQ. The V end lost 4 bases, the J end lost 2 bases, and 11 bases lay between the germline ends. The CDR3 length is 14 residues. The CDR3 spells CASSPSDFTDTQYF. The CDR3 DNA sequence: TGCGCCAGCAGCCCCTCAGACTTCACAGATACGCAGTATTTT.